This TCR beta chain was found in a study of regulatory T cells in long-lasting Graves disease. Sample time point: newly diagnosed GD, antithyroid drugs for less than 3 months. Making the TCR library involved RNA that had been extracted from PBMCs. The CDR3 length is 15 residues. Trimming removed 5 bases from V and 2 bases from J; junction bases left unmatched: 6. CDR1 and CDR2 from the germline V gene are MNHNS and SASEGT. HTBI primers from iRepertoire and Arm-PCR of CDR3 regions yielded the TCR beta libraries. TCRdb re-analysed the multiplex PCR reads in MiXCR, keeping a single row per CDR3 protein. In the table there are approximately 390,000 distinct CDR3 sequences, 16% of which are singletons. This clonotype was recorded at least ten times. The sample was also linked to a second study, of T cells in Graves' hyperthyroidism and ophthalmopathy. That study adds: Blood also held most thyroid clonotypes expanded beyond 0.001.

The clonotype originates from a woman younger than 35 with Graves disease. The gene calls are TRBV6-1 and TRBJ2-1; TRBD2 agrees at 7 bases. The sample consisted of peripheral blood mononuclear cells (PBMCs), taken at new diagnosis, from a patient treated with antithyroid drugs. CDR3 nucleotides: TGTGCCAGCAGTCGCGCACGGGGGGCCTACAATGAGCAGTTCTTC. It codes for CASSRARGAYNEQFF.